At least ten counts were recorded for the clone carrying this T cell receptor (beta chain). Its antigen is as yet unknown. These data are taken from a study of CD8 T cells in ankylosing spondylitis. Molecular-barcoded quantitative 5'-RACE produced these TCR beta libraries. From the 5' RACE reads, TCRdb called clonotypes with MiXCR, one entry per CDR3 protein. The sample records around 130,000 distinct CDR3 sequences, approximately 6.8% being singletons. V shed 0 bases and J 4 bases; nucleotides not matched to a gene: 9. Germline CDR1 SGHAT, CDR2 FQNNGV. The CDR3 loop spans 18 amino acids. Study results and caveats: In the blood and synovial fluid of reactive arthritis, some motif variants had been previously reported. Clones tied to disease were said to be significantly enriched in matched ankylosing spondylitis synovial fluid. Peripheral blood held disease-linked clones only at relatively low frequency, and these were CD8+.

The sample taken for sequencing was blood, either unsorted or a sorted T cell fraction (not recorded which). This chain connects TRBV11-2 to TRBJ2-3; the match to TRBD2 covers 11 bases. The clonotype was recovered from a male donor with ankylosing spondylitis or in good health (not recorded which). In nucleotides, the CDR3 is TGTGCCAGCAGCTTAGAAACTAGCGGGAGTCTAAATGCAGATACGCAGTATTTT. Its protein is CASSLETSGSLNADTQYF.